A few counts support the clone carrying this TCR beta chain. Its target is unknown. Repertoires were generated with immunoSEQ multiplex PCR, while TCRdb's copy carries only in-frame clones and drops some. The table lists 15,000 or so clones, around 67% of them singletons. The entry originates in a study of cytotoxic CD8 clonotypes in ibrutinib-treated CLL. Broader study findings: At ibrutinib response, clonality increased, and at progression it declined back toward baseline.

The sequence derives from a human donor with chronic lymphocytic leukemia. Sequences were derived from PBMCs, sampled before ibrutinib treatment.

CDR3 amino acids: CASSSPSNQPQHF. The CDR3 DNA sequence: TGTGCCAGCAGTTCTCCGAGCAATCAGCCCCAGCATTTT. This chain uses TRBV6-6 with TRBJ1-5; D gene ambiguous. The CDR3 spans 13 residues. V shed 4 bases and J shed 1 base, with 5 bases lying between them. Germline loops: CDR1 MNHNY, CDR2 SVGAGI (reference sequence).